The rows below give T cell receptor beta chains drawn from one sample of a study of blood T cell repertoires in COVID-19. The repertoire was sequenced with immunoSEQ multiplex PCR; TCRdb's copy has only in-frame clones and lacks some. The table shows about 6,400 clones, with approximately 80% occurring only once. The sample comprised peripheral blood. The receptor source for this set is a human donor with active COVID-19. The donor label of this sample is uncertain. Each CDR3 is given with its conserved first and last residue. Each record gives: V gene, D gene, J gene, CDR3 protein. D genes are given only for firm matches.

V gene: TRBV27
D gene: TRBD2
J gene: TRBJ2-7
CDR3 protein: CASSLYTSGTYEQYF

V gene: TRBV28
D gene: TRBD2
J gene: TRBJ2-5
CDR3 protein: CASSSEREAQETQYF

V gene: TRBV27
D gene: TRBD1
J gene: TRBJ2-7
CDR3 protein: CASSFSPRTGVRSYEQYF

V gene: TRBV19
D gene: TRBD2
J gene: TRBJ2-7
CDR3 protein: CASSPSGRYEQYF

V gene: TRBV27
D gene: TRBD2
J gene: TRBJ2-7
CDR3 protein: CASSTLLAGATYEQYF

V gene: TRBV6-5
D gene: TRBD2
J gene: TRBJ2-3
CDR3 protein: CASSNLAGGADTQYF

V gene: TRBV5-8
D gene: NA
J gene: TRBJ1-5
CDR3 protein: CASSLSRGGISNQPQHF

V gene: TRBV14
D gene: NA
J gene: TRBJ1-5
CDR3 protein: CASSQGGPNSNQPQHF

V gene: TRBV5-1
D gene: TRBD1
J gene: TRBJ2-4
CDR3 protein: CASSETGGWDIQYF

V gene: TRBV6-5
D gene: NA
J gene: TRBJ2-2
CDR3 protein: CASSGAGELFF

V gene: TRBV15
D gene: NA
J gene: TRBJ1-2
CDR3 protein: CATSRDPPGLLLNYGYTF

V gene: TRBV5-1
D gene: NA
J gene: TRBJ1-2
CDR3 protein: CASSLGSSGYTF

V gene: TRBV7-9
D gene: NA
J gene: TRBJ1-6
CDR3 protein: CASSLQNSYNSPLHF

V gene: TRBV5-1
D gene: NA
J gene: TRBJ2-3
CDR3 protein: CASRATGGGTDTQYF

V gene: TRBV2
D gene: TRBD2
J gene: TRBJ2-5
CDR3 protein: CASRGGLAEQETQYF

V gene: TRBV25-1
D gene: NA
J gene: TRBJ1-3
CDR3 protein: CASSELGNTIYF

V gene: TRBV2
D gene: NA
J gene: TRBJ2-3
CDR3 protein: CASSEDRGKADTQYF

V gene: TRBV18
D gene: NA
J gene: TRBJ1-4
CDR3 protein: CASSPPQGWGEKLFF

V gene: TRBV5-1
D gene: NA
J gene: TRBJ2-7
CDR3 protein: CASSSVRGYEQYF

V gene: TRBV29-1
D gene: TRBD1
J gene: TRBJ1-4
CDR3 protein: CSVGGTGGEKLFF

V gene: TRBV9
D gene: NA
J gene: TRBJ1-4
CDR3 protein: CASSRGLDATNEKLFF